This is a list of T cell receptor beta chains from one sample in a study of shared clonotypes between healthy human individuals. Assay: immunoSEQ multiplex PCR; the TCRdb copy retains only in-frame clones and omits some. The table includes 1,100,000 or so clones, around three quarters detected once. Source material: memory CD4+ T cells from PBMCs. The receptors shown here come from a young man in good health. Some clones in this sample may be carry-over from other donors' samples. The CDR3 runs from the conserved cysteine through the conserved F or W. The D gene is left open where the match is weak. Where a row states a size, it is once, few, many or the class of an expanded clone; other rows omit it.

size	J	V	D	DNA	CDR3
once	TRBJ2-3	TRBV18	NA	TGTGCCAGCTCACCAATTAGGGAGATCACAGATACGCAGTATTTT	CASSPIREITDTQYF
NA	TRBJ2-1	TRBV7-6	TRBD2	TGTGCCAGCAGCTTAAGGACTAGCGGGAGTATGTATGAGCAGTTCTTC	CASSLRTSGSMYEQFF
few	TRBJ1-1	TRBV7-3	TRBD1	TGTGCCAGCAGCTTGCAGGGGGGCATGAACACTGAAGCTTTCTTT	CASSLQGGMNTEAFF
NA	TRBJ1-5	TRBV4-3	TRBD1	TGCGCCAGCAGCCAATCGACAGGGGTCGGGCCCCAGCATTTT	CASSQSTGVGPQHF
once	TRBJ1-2	TRBV6-6	NA	TGTGCCAGCAGTTATTACGAGGGGGGGATCTATGGCTACACCTTC	CASSYYEGGIYGYTF
NA	TRBJ1-5	TRBV18	NA	TGTGCCAGCTCACCGTCTGGGAACAGCAATCAGCCCCAGCATTTT	CASSPSGNSNQPQHF
NA	TRBJ2-7	TRBV28	NA	TGTGCCAGCAGTACACCGGGACACCCGACCTACGAGCAGTACTTC	CASSTPGHPTYEQYF
few	TRBJ2-3	TRBV6-6	NA	TGTGCCAGCAGTTATTTAACCCCCACAGATACGCAGTATTTT	CASSYLTPTDTQYF
NA	TRBJ1-5	TRBV29-1	NA	TGCAGCGTAGGGGTGGGCGGCAATCAGCCCCAGCATTTT	CSVGVGGNQPQHF
NA	TRBJ1-5	TRBV7-9	NA	TGTGCCAGCAGCCCCGGGCAGCCCTATAGCAATCAGCCCCAGCATTTT	CASSPGQPYSNQPQHF
NA	TRBJ2-3	TRBV7-6	TRBD2	TGTGCCAGCAGCCTAAACACTATAGCGGGGGCAGATACGCAGTATTTT	CASSLNTIAGADTQYF
NA	TRBJ2-3	TRBV7-9	NA	TGTGCCAGCAGCTTAGTTGGTAGCACAGATACGCAGTATTTT	CASSLVGSTDTQYF
NA	TRBJ2-5	TRBV7-6	TRBD2	TGTGCCAGCAGCCCCCGGACTAGCGGGTTCCAAGAGACCCAGTACTTC	CASSPRTSGFQETQYF
NA	TRBJ2-7	TRBV18	NA	TGTGCCAGCTCCCTCTTGCGAGGACTACAGGCCACGGGCGAGCAGTACTTC	CASSLLRGLQATGEQYF
NA	TRBJ2-5	TRBV5-1	NA	TGCGCCAGCAGCTTCAGGGCAGCTCAAGAGACCCAGTACTTC	CASSFRAAQETQYF
NA	TRBJ2-3	TRBV19	TRBD1	TGTGCCAGTAATCCGGGACAGGGGTTGGCCGGGAGCGCGGCAGATACGCAGTATTTT	CASNPGQGLAGSAADTQYF
few	TRBJ2-3	TRBV27	TRBD2	TGTGCCAGCAGTTTCTCAGCGGGGGGGTTCGATACGCAGTATTTT	CASSFSAGGFDTQYF
NA	TRBJ2-2	TRBV7-2	NA	TGTGCCAGCAGACAAAATACGGGATACGGGGAGCTGTTTTTT	CASRQNTGYGELFF
NA	TRBJ1-1	TRBV9	NA	TGTGCCAGCAGCGTAGCGGACGGGAACACTGAAGCTTTCTTT	CASSVADGNTEAFF
NA	TRBJ2-4	TRBV21-1	NA	TGTGCCAGCAGCGGATTCCCAAAGCTAGCCAAAAACATTCAGTACTTC	CASSGFPKLAKNIQYF
NA	TRBJ1-2	TRBV27	TRBD1	TGTGCCAGCAGTTTACGACCGACAGGGAACTATGGCTACACCTTC	CASSLRPTGNYGYTF
NA	TRBJ1-5	TRBV19	NA	TGTGCCAGTAGTGCAGTCTCACCGGGTCAGCCCCAGCATTTT	CASSAVSPGQPQHF